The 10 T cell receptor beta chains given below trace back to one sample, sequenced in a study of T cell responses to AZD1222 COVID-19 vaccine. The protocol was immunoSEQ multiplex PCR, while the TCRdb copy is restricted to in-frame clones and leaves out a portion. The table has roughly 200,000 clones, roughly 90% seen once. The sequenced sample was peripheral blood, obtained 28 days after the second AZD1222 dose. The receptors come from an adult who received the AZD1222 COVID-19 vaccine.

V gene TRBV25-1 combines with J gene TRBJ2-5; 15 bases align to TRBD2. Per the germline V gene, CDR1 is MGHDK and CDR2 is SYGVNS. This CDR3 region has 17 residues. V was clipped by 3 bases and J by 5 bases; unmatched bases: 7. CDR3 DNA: TGTGCCAGCAGTGATGGACTAGCGGGAGGGCCCTGGGAGACCCAGTACTTC. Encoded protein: CASSDGLAGGPWETQYF.

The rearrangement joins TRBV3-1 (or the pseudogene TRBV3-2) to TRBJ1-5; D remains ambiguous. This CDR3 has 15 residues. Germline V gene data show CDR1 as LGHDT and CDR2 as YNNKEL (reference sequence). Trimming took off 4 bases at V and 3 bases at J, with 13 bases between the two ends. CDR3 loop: CASSPRRGANQPQHF. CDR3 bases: TGTGCCAGCAGCCCCCGGCGGGGAGCCAATCAGCCCCAGCATTTT.

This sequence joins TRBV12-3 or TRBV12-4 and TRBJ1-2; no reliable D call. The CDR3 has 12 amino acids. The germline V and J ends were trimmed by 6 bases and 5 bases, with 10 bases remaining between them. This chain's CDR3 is CASSLQNYGYTF. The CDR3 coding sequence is TGTGCCAGCAGCCTTCAGAATTATGGCTACACCTTC.

This CDR3 is CASSEGTGPREKLFF. For the CDR3, the DNA is TGTGCCAGCAGTGAAGGGACAGGCCCCCGGGAAAAACTGTTTTTT. The chain is built from TRBV6-1 and TRBJ1-4; 7 bases fit TRBD1. After removal of 1 base from V and 8 bases from J, the junction contained 7 bases not matched to a gene. The CDR3 contains 15 residues. CDR1 and CDR2 (germline): MNHNS, SASEGT.

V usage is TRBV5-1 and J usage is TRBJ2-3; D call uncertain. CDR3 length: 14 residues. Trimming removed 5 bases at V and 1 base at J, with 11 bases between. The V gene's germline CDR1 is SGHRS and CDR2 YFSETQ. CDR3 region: CASSPRWGTDTQYF. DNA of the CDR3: TGCGCCAGCAGTCCTAGGTGGGGCACAGATACGCAGTATTTT.

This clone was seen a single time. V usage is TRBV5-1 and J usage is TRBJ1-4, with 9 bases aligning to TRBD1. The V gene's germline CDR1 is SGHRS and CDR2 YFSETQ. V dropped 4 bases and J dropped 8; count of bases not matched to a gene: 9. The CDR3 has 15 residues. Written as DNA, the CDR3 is TGCGCCAGCAGCCCCCGGACAGGGGAGGGGGAAAAACTGTTTTTT. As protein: CASSPRTGEGEKLFF. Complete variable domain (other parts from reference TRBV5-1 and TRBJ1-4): KAGVTQTPRYLIKTRGQQVTLSCSPISGHRSVSWYQQTPGQGLQFLFEYFSETQRNKGNFPGRFSGRQFSNSRSEMNVSTLELGDSALYLCASSPRTGEGEKLFFGSGTQLSVL.

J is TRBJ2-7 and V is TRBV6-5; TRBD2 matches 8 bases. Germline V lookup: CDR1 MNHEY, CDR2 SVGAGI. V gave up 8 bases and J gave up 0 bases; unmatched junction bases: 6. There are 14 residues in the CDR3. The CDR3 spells CASLRTSGSYEQYF. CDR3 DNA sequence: TGTGCCAGCCTGCGCACTAGCGGCTCCTACGAGCAGTACTTC.

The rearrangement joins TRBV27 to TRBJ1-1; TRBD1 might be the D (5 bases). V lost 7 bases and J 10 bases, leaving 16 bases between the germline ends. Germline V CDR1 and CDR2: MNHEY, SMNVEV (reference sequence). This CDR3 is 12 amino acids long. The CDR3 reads CASTEGRGRAFF. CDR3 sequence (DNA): TGTGCCAGCACGGAGGGACGAGGTAGAGCTTTCTTT.

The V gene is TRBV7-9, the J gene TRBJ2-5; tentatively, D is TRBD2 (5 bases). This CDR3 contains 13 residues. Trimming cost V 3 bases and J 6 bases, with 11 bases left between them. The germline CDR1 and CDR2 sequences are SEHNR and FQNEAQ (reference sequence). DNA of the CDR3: TGTGCCAGCAGCTTGATGCTAGCACAGACCCAGTACTTC. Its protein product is CASSLMLAQTQYF.

CDR3 in DNA: TGCGCCTGCCGACAGGCGAGGAGCTCCTATAATTCACCCCTCCACTTT. Its translation is CACRQARSSYNSPLHF. The chain joins TRBV10-1 to TRBJ1-6; tentative D call: TRBD1 (6 bases). In germline, CDR1 is WNHNN, CDR2 SYGVQD (reference sequence). V was pared by 11 bases and J by 0 bases, with 17 bases between. This CDR3 spans 16 amino acids.